This record covers a single TCR gamma chain. What it binds is unknown. The ends lost 2 bases at V and 6 bases at J; junction bases unmatched: 9. The germline V gene encodes CDR1 VENAVY and CDR2 YDSYNSRV. The CDR3 spans 15 residues. This specimen comes from a study of Vδ1+ human thymocytes. Study-wide results and limits: Around a fifth of thymic delta-chain sequences were Vdelta2, with few Vdelta3, unlike blood Vdelta1+ controls. Thymic TRG and TRD repertoires appeared highly polyclonal.

The template was reverse-transcribed extracted RNA. Pooled V-gene forward primers with one constant-region reverse primer generated the CDR3 amplicons by multiplex PCR. TCRdb reprocessed the multiplex PCR reads using CATT. Counted here are approximately 8,500 gamma-chain clones, less than 70% occurring once; the ten biggest clones make up 1.4% to 1.5%. After alphabeta T cell depletion, CD3+ Vdelta1+ Vdelta2- thymocytes were sorted. Sorted Vdelta1+ thymocytes were about 97% to 99.6% pure. The V and J genes are TRGV8 and TRGJP2. TCRdb records no J gene; here it was assigned by comparing the DNA to germline. The sample consisted of Vdelta1+ gamma-delta thymocytes from the thymus. The subset was: FACS-sorted CD3+ TCRalphabeta- TCRVdelta1+ TCRVdelta2- thymocytes. The sequence was collected from a girl less than two years old who had congenital heart surgery. The DNA of the CDR3 is TGTGCCACCTGGGATACAAGATGCGGTGATTGGATCAAGACGTTT. This codes for CATWDTRCGDWIKTF.